These 17 T cell receptor beta chains were all obtained from the same sample, sequenced in a study of Graves' ophthalmopathy and Graves' hyperthyroidism. Investigators amplified TCR beta CDR3 regions from RNA transcripts. Scientists carried out first-round RT-PCR using HTBI primers and then a second-round multiplex PCR. TCRdb called the multiplex PCR reads again in MiXCR, with one record for every CDR3 protein. In the table there are 500,000 to 600,000 distinct CDR3 sequences, less than 45% of which are singletons. The specimen was peripheral blood or thyroid tissue (not recorded which). The receptors stem from an adult man with Graves' hyperthyroidism.

The V call is TRBV20-1, the J call TRBJ2-3; 13 bases agree with TRBD2. V lost 0 bases and J lost 2; bases outside the gene matches: 2. The CDR3 length is 16 residues. Germline V gene lookup returns CDR1 DFQATT and CDR2 SNEGSKA (reference sequence). In DNA form, the CDR3 reads TGCAGTGCTAGAGAGGGACTAGCGGGACCCACAGATACGCAGTATTTT. It yields the protein CSAREGLAGPTDTQYF.

This clonotype came up many times. CDR3 bases: TGCAGTGCCTACGGGACTAGCGGGGGGGCCGAGGAGACCCAGTACTTC. As protein: CSAYGTSGGAEETQYF. The chain uses TRBV20-1 and TRBJ2-5; 16 nucleotides line up with TRBD2. The CDR3 spans 16 residues. V lost 6 bases and J lost 5; bases outside the gene matches: 9. Germline V lookup: CDR1 DFQATT, CDR2 SNEGSKA (reference sequence).

This clonotype has ten or more counts. The chain combines TRBV4-1 with TRBJ1-2; D is ambiguous. CDR1 is MGHRA and CDR2 is YSYEKL in the germline V gene. The V gene lost 0 bases and the J gene lost 4 bases, with 9 bases spanning the gap. CDR3 length: 14 amino acids. The CDR3 loop reads CASSQERAGYGYTF. DNA of the CDR3: TGCGCCAGCAGCCAAGAAAGGGCTGGCTATGGCTACACCTTC.

Ten or more counts support this clonotype. This chain connects TRBV20-1 to TRBJ2-7; D is undetermined. The CDR3 sequence is 15 residues long. Germline V CDR1 and CDR2: DFQATT, SNEGSKA (reference sequence). V lost 0 bases and J 5 bases, leaving 17 bases between the germline ends. This CDR3 is CSAREGWHGADEQYF. The DNA for the CDR3 is TGCAGTGCTAGAGAGGGGTGGCATGGTGCGGACGAGCAGTACTTC.

In its sample, this clonotype was seen many times. The chain combines TRBV15 with TRBJ1-1; 10 bases map to TRBD1. The germline gives CDR1 LNHNV, CDR2 YYDKDF (reference sequence). The length of the CDR3 is 15 residues. J lost 4 bases, V lost 4 bases, and 6 bases had no gene match. The CDR3 DNA sequence: TGTGCCACCAGCAAGACAGGGGGCTTGAGCACTGAAGCTTTCTTT. Its protein is CATSKTGGLSTEAFF.

Comments on this clonotype: The junction differs from germline at one of its ends, possibly a read error. The chain is built from TRBV2 and TRBJ2-3, with 7 nucleotides matching TRBD2. This CDR3 is built from 14 residues. CDR1 is SNHLY, CDR2 FYNNEI, per germline. DNA for the CDR3: TGCGCCAGCAGCGACGAGAGCGGGGAAGATACGCAGTATTTT. Residues: CASSDESGEDTQYF. Full variable domain (remainder filled in from reference TRBV2 and TRBJ2-3): EPEVTQTPSHQVTQMGQEVILRCVPISNHLYFYWYRQILGQKVEFLVSFYNNEISEKSEIFDDQFSVERPDGSNFTLKIRSTKLEDSAMYFCASSDESGEDTQYFGPGTRLTVL.

This clonotype came up many times. V is TRBV2 and J is TRBJ1-5; 7 nucleotides agree with TRBD1. CDR1 SNHLY and CDR2 FYNNEI come from the germline V gene. CDR3 size: 15 residues. J gave up 6 bases and V 6 bases, and 11 bases lay outside the gene matches. In DNA form, the CDR3 reads TGTGCCAGCAGGAGGGAGACAGGGTTGTTTCAGCCCCAGCATTTT. Residues: CASRRETGLFQPQHF.

Of note for this clonotype: This is likely a read error, given that the CDR3 carries no conserved phenylalanine or tryptophan at its end. Because the CDR3's place on the DNA is in doubt, the DNA is left out and the CDR3 is given as listed by TCRdb. The gene calls are TRBV7-3 and TRBJ1-4; the table's D call TRBD1 went unverified against the DNA. The CDR3 extends over 11 residues, inclusive of both ends. Germline V CDR1 and CDR2: SGHTA, FQGTGA. Here the CDR3 reads CASSVRQASNY.

The rearrangement links TRBV20-1 to TRBJ2-2; TRBD2 matches 9 bases. The V segment lost 5 bases and the J segment 3 bases; nucleotides outside the gene matches: 10. Per the germline V gene, CDR1 is DFQATT and CDR2 is SNEGSKA (reference sequence). This CDR3 region has 16 residues. The CDR3 reads CSAEPGLAGHTGELFF. The CDR3, as DNA: TGCAGTGCTGAACCGGGACTAGCAGGCCACACCGGGGAGCTGTTTTTT.

This clonotype was observed a few times. This chain connects TRBV7-2 to TRBJ1-3, with unresolved D. The CDR3 runs 15 residues. The germline CDR1 and CDR2 sequences are SGHTA and FQGNSA. V was pared by 6 bases and J by 0 bases, with 12 bases between. The chain's CDR3 is CASSQLMSSGNTIYF. CDR3 nucleotides: TGTGCCAGCAGTCAACTCATGAGCTCTGGAAACACCATATATTTT.

CDR3 in DNA: TGTGCCACCAGCAGAGCTCCGAGAGGAGATACGCAGTATTTT. This gives the protein CATSRAPRGDTQYF. The chain has TRBV15 and TRBJ2-3, with D uncertain. The CDR3 is 14 amino acids. Germline loops: CDR1 LNHNV, CDR2 YYDKDF (reference sequence). The V end lost 1 base, the J end lost 5 bases, and 10 bases lay between the germline ends.

The chain links TRBV29-1 to TRBJ2-7; 10 bases are shared with TRBD1. The J call is uncertain, as TRBJ2-1 better fits the DNA end. Germline CDR1 and CDR2: SQVTM and ANQGSEA. The CDR3 sequence is 18 residues long. CDR3 sequence: CSVEGVAGTGANYNEQFF. CDR3 DNA: TGCAGCGTTGAAGGGGTCGCCGGGACAGGGGCAAACTACAATGAGCAGTTCTTC.

As concerns this clonotype: This could be a read error, since a much larger clone is one nucleotide away. This chain connects TRBV15 to TRBJ2-7; D is perhaps TRBD2 (5 bases). The CDR3 extends over 12 amino acids. The germline V gene has CDR1 LNHNV and CDR2 YYDKDF (reference sequence). CDR3 residues: CATSKDGTGSHF. DNA for the CDR3: TGTGCCACCAGCAAAGATGGAACGGGGTCCCACTTC.

There are many counts of this clonotype. The V and J genes are TRBV5-8 and TRBJ1-2, with TRBD1 matching 9 bases. The germline V gene encodes CDR1 SGHTS and CDR2 YDEGEE. Trimming cost V 4 bases and J 1 base; bases outside gene matches: 8. The CDR3 has 16 amino acids. CDR3 DNA sequence: TGTGCCAGCAGCCTGGACAGGGGTGGTGTTAACTATGGCTACACCTTC. The encoded protein is CASSLDRGGVNYGYTF. Filled out from reference TRBV5-8 and TRBJ1-2, the complete variable domain reads EAGVTQSPTHLIKTRGQQATLRCSPISGHTSVYWYQQALGLGLQFLLWYDEGEERNRGNFPPRFSGRQFPNYSSELNVNALELEDSALYLCASSLDRGGVNYGYTFGSGTRLTVV.

This clonotype was seen ten or more times. The chain uses TRBV19 and TRBJ1-5; no clear D. Trimming removed 0 bases at V and 3 bases at J, with 18 bases between. Germline values: CDR1 LNHDA, CDR2 SQIVND (reference sequence). CDR3 length: 18 amino acids. This chain's CDR3 is CASSIDVRISQPNQPQHF. CDR3 coding DNA: TGTGCCAGTAGTATAGATGTTCGAATATCACAGCCCAATCAGCCCCAGCATTTT.

Only a few counts were recorded for this clonotype. The genes are TRBV20-1 and TRBJ2-3, with TRBD2 matching over 8 bases. The germline V gene has CDR1 DFQATT and CDR2 SNEGSKA (reference sequence). The CDR3 contains 15 residues. V lost 6 bases, J lost 3 bases, and 11 bases stayed unmatched. The DNA of the CDR3 is TGCAGTGCCGATACTAAGAGCGGGAGTACAGATACGCAGTATTTT. It codes for CSADTKSGSTDTQYF.

This chain connects TRBV7-9 to TRBJ2-7, with D perhaps given as TRBD1 or TRBD2 (5 bases each). The germline gives CDR1 SEHNR, CDR2 FQNEAQ (reference sequence). V lost 6 bases and J 2 bases, leaving 14 bases between the germline ends. This CDR3 has 14 residues. The CDR3 sequence: CASSYQGEAYEQYF. The CDR3, as DNA: TGTGCCAGCAGTTACCAGGGAGAAGCCTACGAGCAGTACTTC.